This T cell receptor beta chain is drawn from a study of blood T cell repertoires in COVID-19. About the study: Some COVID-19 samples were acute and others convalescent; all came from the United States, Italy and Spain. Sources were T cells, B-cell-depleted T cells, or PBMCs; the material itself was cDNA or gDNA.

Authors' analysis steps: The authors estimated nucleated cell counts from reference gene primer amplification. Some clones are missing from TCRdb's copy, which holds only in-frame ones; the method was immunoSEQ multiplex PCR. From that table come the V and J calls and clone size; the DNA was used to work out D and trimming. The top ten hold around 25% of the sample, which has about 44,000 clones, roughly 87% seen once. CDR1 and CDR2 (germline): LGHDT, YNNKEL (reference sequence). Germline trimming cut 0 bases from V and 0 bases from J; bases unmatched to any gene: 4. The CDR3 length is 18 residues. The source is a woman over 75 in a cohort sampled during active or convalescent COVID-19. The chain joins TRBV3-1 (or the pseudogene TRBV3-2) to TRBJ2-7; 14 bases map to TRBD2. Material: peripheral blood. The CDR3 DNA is TGTGCCAGCAGCCAAGAAAGCGGGACTAGCGGGAGCTCCTACGAGCAGTACTTC. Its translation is CASSQESGTSGSSYEQYF.